These T cell receptor beta chains were read from a single sample in a study of shared clonotypes between healthy human individuals. Method: immunoSEQ multiplex PCR; TCRdb's copy keeps in-frame clones and lacks some. The sample gives 1.5 million to 2.5 million clones, around 96% of which show up once; 0.9% to 1.5% is in the top ten. Sequenced input: naive CD8+ T cells sorted from blood. These receptors were taken from a man between 18 and 29 years old in good health. The CDR3 runs from the conserved cysteine through the conserved F or W. Fields, in order: V gene, D gene, clone size, J gene, CDR3 protein, CDR3 DNA. D genes are given only for firm matches. Not all rows give a size; the values are once, few, many and, for expanded clones, a class.

TRBV4-2	TRBD1	.	TRBJ1-6	CASSPRTGDIFTIYSPLHF	TGTGCCAGCAGCCCTCGGACAGGTGATATCTTTACTATATATTCACCCCTCCACTTT
TRBV10-1	TRBD1	.	TRBJ2-7	CASSDARGKETYEQYF	TGCGCCAGCAGTGACGCCAGGGGGAAGGAAACCTACGAGCAGTACTTC
TRBV28	TRBD1	.	TRBJ1-5	CASSVYRGSNQPQHF	TGTGCCAGCAGTGTATACAGGGGGAGCAATCAGCCCCAGCATTTT
TRBV30	TRBD1	.	TRBJ1-1	CAWSLGTGIVFPFF	TGTGCCTGGAGCCTAGGGACAGGGATCGTATTCCCTTTCTTT
TRBV5-4	.	.	TRBJ2-7	CASSWGHPAYEQYF	TGTGCCAGCAGCTGGGGACATCCTGCCTACGAGCAGTACTTC
TRBV6-6	TRBD1	.	TRBJ1-1	CASRPGTGGKSEAFF	TGTGCCAGCAGACCAGGGACAGGGGGCAAGAGTGAAGCTTTCTTT
TRBV30	.	.	TRBJ2-2	CAWTRRETGELFF	TGTGCCTGGACCCGCAGGGAGACCGGGGAGCTGTTTTTT
TRBV5-4	.	few	TRBJ1-6	CASSEGYSPLHF	TGTGCCAGCAGCGAGGGCTATTCACCCCTCCACTTT
TRBV2	TRBD2	.	TRBJ2-7	CASSEAQWGEGFSYEQYF	TGTGCCAGCAGTGAAGCTCAGTGGGGGGAGGGTTTCTCCTACGAGCAGTACTTC
TRBV6-1	.	.	TRBJ2-7	CASSDDLYYDGQYF	TGTGCCAGCAGTGACGACCTTTACTACGATGGGCAGTACTTC
TRBV7-3	.	.	TRBJ2-1	CASSSGVEGNEQFF	TGTGCCAGCAGCTCCGGGGTCGAGGGGAATGAGCAGTTCTTC
TRBV28	.	.	TRBJ1-5	CASSLAGVINQPQHF	TGTGCCAGCAGCCTAGCGGGAGTAATCAATCAGCCCCAGCATTTT
TRBV9	TRBD1	once	TRBJ2-2	CASTHWGTGDSGELFF	TGTGCCAGCACCCACTGGGGGACAGGGGACAGCGGGGAGCTGTTTTTT
TRBV13	.	.	TRBJ1-1	CASSPRGLRGVDTEAFF	TGTGCCAGCAGCCCGCGAGGGTTACGGGGGGTGGACACTGAAGCTTTCTTT
TRBV30	.	.	TRBJ1-2	CAWSSLGTLEMNTF	TGTGCCTGGAGCTCACTGGGGACCCTTGAGATGAACACCTTC
TRBV6-5	.	.	TRBJ1-1	CASSYSSTEAFF	TGTGCCAGCAGTTATTCTTCCACTGAAGCTTTCTTT
TRBV6-6	.	.	TRBJ1-3	CASLAPGSGNTIYF	TGTGCCAGCCTAGCCCCGGGCTCTGGAAACACCATATATTTT
TRBV5-8	.	.	TRBJ2-2	CASSLAARLDNTGELFF	TGTGCCAGCAGTCTCGCAGCCAGGCTAGACAACACCGGGGAGCTGTTTTTT
TRBV9	TRBD1	once	TRBJ2-1	CASSVPGTGEDNEQFF	TGTGCCAGCAGCGTACCCGGGACAGGGGAAGACAATGAGCAGTTCTTC
TRBV27	TRBD2	.	TRBJ2-3	CASRVWTSGTDTQYF	TGTGCCAGCAGGGTTTGGACTAGCGGGACAGATACGCAGTATTTT
TRBV7-9	TRBD2	once	TRBJ2-1	CATSREVYNEQFF	TGTGCCACCTCCCGGGAGGTCTACAATGAGCAGTTCTTC
TRBV6-5	.	.	TRBJ2-5	CASSYGGETQYF	TGTGCCAGCAGTTACGGCGGAGAGACCCAGTACTTC
TRBV6-5	.	.	TRBJ2-7	CASGDLGYEQYF	TGTGCCAGCGGGGACCTAGGGTACGAGCAGTACTTC
TRBV6-5	TRBD1	.	TRBJ2-2	CASSPGGTGELFF	TGTGCCAGCAGCCCAGGGGGCACCGGGGAGCTGTTTTTT
TRBV7-8	TRBD1	.	TRBJ2-7	CASSGRTGGLTYEQYF	TGTGCCAGCAGCGGACGGACAGGGGGCTTGACCTACGAGCAGTACTTC
TRBV4-1	TRBD2	.	TRBJ2-3	CASSQERTSGRAGGDTQYF	TGCGCCAGCAGCCAAGAACGGACTAGCGGGAGGGCCGGTGGAGATACGCAGTATTTT
TRBV27	TRBD1	once	TRBJ1-2	CASSFGQGGVDGYTF	TGTGCCAGCAGTTTCGGGCAGGGGGGAGTAGATGGCTACACCTTC
TRBV5-6	.	.	TRBJ1-6	CASSWSSAGAVPLHF	TGTGCCAGCAGCTGGTCCTCGGCAGGGGCCGTACCCCTCCACTTT
TRBV13	.	once	TRBJ2-2	CASTPSLGGTGELFF	TGTGCCAGCACCCCAAGCCTAGGTGGGACCGGGGAGCTGTTTTTT
TRBV11-2	.	once	TRBJ1-3	CASSLSTGIYSGNTIYF	TGTGCCAGCAGCCTCAGTACAGGGATCTACTCTGGAAACACCATATATTTT
TRBV7-9	.	.	TRBJ2-1	CASSPNYEQFF	TGTGCCAGCAGCCCTAATTATGAGCAGTTCTTC
TRBV5-4	TRBD2	.	TRBJ2-7	CASSLFMSSSGSYEQYF	TGTGCCAGCAGCTTGTTTATGTCGTCTAGCGGGAGCTACGAGCAGTACTTC
TRBV28	TRBD1	.	TRBJ1-2	CASTGTGGTYGYTF	TGTGCCAGCACCGGGACAGGGGGAACCTATGGCTACACCTTC
TRBV5-4	.	.	TRBJ1-4	CASSLEDNEKLFF	TGTGCCAGCAGCTTGGAGGATAATGAAAAACTGTTTTTT
TRBV5-5	TRBD1	.	TRBJ2-7	CASSLLQGAVSYEQYF	TGTGCCAGCAGCTTGTTGCAGGGGGCCGTCTCCTACGAGCAGTACTTC
TRBV6-5	.	.	TRBJ2-7	CASFPTASPSYEQYF	TGTGCCAGCTTCCCCACGGCAAGCCCCTCCTACGAGCAGTACTTC
TRBV27	.	.	TRBJ1-1	CASSLSISEGMEAFF	TGTGCCAGCAGTTTATCGATTTCAGAGGGAATGGAAGCTTTCTTT
TRBV7-2	.	.	TRBJ1-2	CASTSVQPIYGYTF	TGTGCCAGCACCTCCGTACAGCCGATCTATGGCTACACCTTC
TRBV6-5	.	.	TRBJ2-1	CASSYSLSKGNEQFF	TGTGCCAGCAGTTACTCCCTATCTAAGGGCAATGAGCAGTTCTTC
TRBV21-1	.	once	TRBJ2-5	CASSKEPSGAETQYF	TGTGCCAGCAGCAAAGAACCCAGCGGGGCGGAGACCCAGTACTTC
TRBV28	.	.	TRBJ1-5	CASSPGLNQPQHF	TGTGCCAGCAGTCCTGGGTTGAATCAGCCCCAGCATTTT
TRBV29-1	TRBD2	.	TRBJ2-1	CSAIAGVTYNEQFF	TGCAGCGCCATAGCGGGAGTCACCTACAATGAGCAGTTCTTC
TRBV2	.	.	TRBJ2-1	CASRLRGGDEQFF	TGTGCCAGCAGATTGCGGGGTGGGGATGAGCAGTTCTTC
TRBV10-3	TRBD2	.	TRBJ2-5	CAISDPPSGGSQETQYF	TGTGCCATCAGTGACCCACCGAGTGGCGGGAGCCAAGAGACCCAGTACTTC
TRBV18	.	.	TRBJ1-1	CASSLRSPEQNTEAFF	TGTGCCAGCTCACTGAGATCCCCGGAGCAAAACACTGAAGCTTTCTTT
TRBV4-3	.	once	TRBJ2-7	CASSQEWTGDYEQYF	TGCGCCAGCAGCCAAGAATGGACGGGGGACTACGAGCAGTACTTC
TRBV27	TRBD2	.	TRBJ2-7	CASGFGGALYEQYF	TGTGCCAGCGGGTTCGGGGGGGCCCTTTACGAGCAGTACTTC
TRBV21-1	.	.	TRBJ2-7	CASNRLAQNPYEQYF	TGTGCCAGCAACAGACTAGCGCAAAACCCCTACGAGCAGTACTTC
TRBV19	.	.	TRBJ2-5	CASSIGSGIGETQYF	TGTGCCAGTAGTATAGGATCTGGGATCGGAGAGACCCAGTACTTC
TRBV15	.	once	TRBJ1-2	CATSPTVGGYGYTF	TGTGCCACCAGCCCCACGGTGGGTGGGTATGGCTACACCTTC
TRBV4-1	TRBD1	.	TRBJ1-4	CASSQTGATNEKLFF	TGCGCCAGCAGCCAGACAGGGGCAACTAATGAAAAACTGTTTTTT
TRBV30	TRBD1	.	TRBJ1-4	CAWSAGTGGKLFF	TGTGCCTGGAGCGCCGGGACAGGGGGAAAACTGTTTTTT